This T cell receptor beta chain is from a study of blood T cell repertoires in COVID-19. The CDR3 sequence is 13 residues long. V shed 10 bases, J shed 8 bases, and the junction held 10 bases outside the gene matches. The germline V gene encodes CDR1 MNHEY and CDR2 SVGAGI. Sequencing was performed with immunoSEQ multiplex PCR; in TCRdb, only in-frame clones are kept and a portion is missing. The sample includes some 330,000 clones, around 89% seen only once; the top ten take approximately 4%. The source of this sequence is a woman aged 45 to 65 with active or convalescent COVID-19. The chain has TRBV6-5 and TRBJ2-2, with 7 positions matching TRBD2. The sample consisted of peripheral blood. This CDR3 reads CATSRGEKGELFF. The CDR3 region has the DNA TGTGCCACCTCTCGGGGGGAGAAAGGGGAGCTGTTTTTT.